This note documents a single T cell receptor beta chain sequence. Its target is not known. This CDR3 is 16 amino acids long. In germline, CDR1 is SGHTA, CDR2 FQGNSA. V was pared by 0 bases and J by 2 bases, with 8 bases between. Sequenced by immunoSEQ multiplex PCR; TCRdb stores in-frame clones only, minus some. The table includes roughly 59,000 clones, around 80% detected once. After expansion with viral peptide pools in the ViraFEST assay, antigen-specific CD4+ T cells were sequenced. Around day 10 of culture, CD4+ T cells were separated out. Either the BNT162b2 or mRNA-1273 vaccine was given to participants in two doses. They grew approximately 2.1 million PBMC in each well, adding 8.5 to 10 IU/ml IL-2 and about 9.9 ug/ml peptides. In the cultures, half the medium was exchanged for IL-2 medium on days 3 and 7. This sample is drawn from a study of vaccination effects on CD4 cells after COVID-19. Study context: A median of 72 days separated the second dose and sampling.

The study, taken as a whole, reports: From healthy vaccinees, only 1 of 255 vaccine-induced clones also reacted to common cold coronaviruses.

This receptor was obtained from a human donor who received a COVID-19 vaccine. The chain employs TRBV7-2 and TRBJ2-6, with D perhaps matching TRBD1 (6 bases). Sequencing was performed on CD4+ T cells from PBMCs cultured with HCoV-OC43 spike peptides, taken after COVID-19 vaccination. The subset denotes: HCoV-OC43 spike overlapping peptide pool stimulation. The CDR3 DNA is TGTGCCAGCAGCTTAGCCAGGGACACTGGGGCCAACGTCCTGACTTTC. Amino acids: CASSLARDTGANVLTF.